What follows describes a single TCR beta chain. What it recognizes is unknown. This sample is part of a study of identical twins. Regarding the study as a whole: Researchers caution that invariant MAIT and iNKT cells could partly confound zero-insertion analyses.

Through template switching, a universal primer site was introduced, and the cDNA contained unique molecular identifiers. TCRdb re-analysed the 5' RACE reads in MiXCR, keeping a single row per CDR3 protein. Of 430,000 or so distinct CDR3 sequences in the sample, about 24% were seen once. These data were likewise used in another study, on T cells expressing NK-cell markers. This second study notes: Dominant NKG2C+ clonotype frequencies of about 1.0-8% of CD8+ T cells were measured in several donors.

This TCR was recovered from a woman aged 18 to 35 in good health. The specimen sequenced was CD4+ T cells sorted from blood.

The CDR3 protein is CSVEEQGLNIQYF. CDR3 coding DNA: TGCAGCGTTGAAGAACAGGGGTTAAACATTCAGTACTTC. The V gene is TRBV29-1, the J gene TRBJ2-4; the match to TRBD1 covers 7 bases. The V segment lost 0 bases and the J segment 6 bases; nucleotides outside the gene matches: 2. Germline CDR1 is SQVTM and CDR2 is ANQGSEA. CDR3 length: 13 residues.